Listed below are T cell receptor beta chains from one sample, sequenced in a study of response to subunit inactivated influenza vaccine. Using its own MiXCR run on the RT-PCR reads, TCRdb lists one record per CDR3 protein. This repertoire shows about 780,000 distinct CDR3 sequences, 18% found once; its top ten account for roughly 10%. The sequencing used PBMCs from blood, collected 5 days after vaccination. Source of these receptors: a man aged 50 to 59 who received an inactivated influenza vaccine. The CDR3 runs from the conserved cysteine through the conserved F or W. The size field is filled for only some rows; it gives once, few, many or a size class.

V | size | CDR3
TRBV15 | . | CATSRYRGATGYGYTF
TRBV5-5 | few | CASSLDPSGGKTGELFF
TRBV5-6 | few | CASSLETGFRSFF
TRBV5-4 | many | CASSFSGGQETQYF
TRBV6-2/TRBV6-3 | few | CASRGTSGRSYEQYF
TRBV7-8 | . | CASSGGTGGPRMHEQYF
TRBV5-1 | once | CASSSGQGGHEQYF
TRBV24-1 | . | CATSGLQGADTQYF
TRBV24-1 | many | CATSDANQPQHF
TRBV28 | few | CASSPPQRRETQYF
TRBV12-3/TRBV12-4 | many | CASSHGTGVTYEQYF
TRBV27 | many | CASSLYSGGYNEQFF
TRBV7-9 | . | CASSIGGHSYNEQFF
TRBV6-6 | few | CASSYSRGSEQFF
TRBV20-1 | few | CSAGGRNSNIQYF
TRBV12-3/TRBV12-4 | few | CASRRYRTGSSGNTIYF
TRBV24-1 | . | CATSAGDRGRKNTEAFF
TRBV4-3 | few | CASSQDNHRVSSYEQYF
TRBV4-3 | few | CASSQDDWNEQFF
TRBV7-2 | few | CASSGGTSGTYEQYF
TRBV10-3 | many | CAISERLAGNTGELFF
TRBV27 | many | CASSARGGGVSYNEQFF
TRBV15 | many | CATSRDGHNEQFF
TRBV29-1 | . | CSVVGTGVAYEQYF